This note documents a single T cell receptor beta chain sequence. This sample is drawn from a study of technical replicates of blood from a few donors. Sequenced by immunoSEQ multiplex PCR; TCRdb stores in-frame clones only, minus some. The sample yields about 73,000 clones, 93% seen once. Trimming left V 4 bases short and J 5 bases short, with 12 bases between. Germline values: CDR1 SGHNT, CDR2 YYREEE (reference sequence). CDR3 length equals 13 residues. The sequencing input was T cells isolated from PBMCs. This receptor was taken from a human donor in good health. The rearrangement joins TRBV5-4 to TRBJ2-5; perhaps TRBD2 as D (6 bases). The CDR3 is CASSPSGGETQYF. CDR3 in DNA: TGTGCCAGCAGCCCGAGTGGGGGGGAGACCCAGTACTTC.